This paragraph covers one TCR beta chain sequence. It lacks a known antigen. The sample holds no much larger clone one base away, and base qualities are not on file. Receptor amplification or capture employed the immunoSEQ multiplex PCR assay. A mixture of 60 forward primers for TCR Vbeta segments and 13 reverse primers for TCR Jbeta segments was used in the multiplex PCR. Amplification of the CDR3 region of rearranged TCR beta genes was performed with a multiplex PCR assay on genomic DNA. On the Illumina HiSeq System, the amplified TCR beta libraries were sequenced as 87-base-pair reads. The study's processing was this. Across the 600 to 700 repertoires, a later analysis counted 80 million or so unique TCR beta chains, 9 million to 14 million of which were shared by at least two donors. Raw reads were error-corrected and collapsed into unique sequences by a nearest-neighbor algorithm in which closely related sequences were merged to remove PCR and sequencing errors. V, D and J gene segments were assigned by aligning CDR3 sequences to IMGT reference sequences. For a sequence to be retained, at least a six-nucleotide match to both a V gene segment and a J gene segment was required. A rearrangement was called productive if the CDR3 had no stop codons and remained in frame with V and J, and every other rearrangement was called non-productive. Following IMGT convention, CDR3 was defined as the stretch from the second conserved V-encoded cysteine up to the conserved J-encoded phenylalanine. The earlier analysis of some 540 of the donors excluded any sequence lacking an unambiguous match to a single V gene segment. In an earlier analysis of about 590 of the donors, a V segment was called functional when productive rearrangements were above 56.7%, and segregating when the standard deviation between donors exceeded 5%. A statistical classification framework was built for diagnosing cytomegalovirus status from the catalog of TCR beta chain sequences. A later analysis assigned V and J genes by comparing TCR nucleotide sequences with IMGT/GENE-DB human TR gene sequences. A later analysis assigned CDR3 sequences and most-parsimonious VDJ recombination scenarios with the TCRdist pipeline. In a later analysis, every TCR beta chain was defined by the combination of its CDR3 amino acid sequence and its V-gene family, and reads without a unique V-gene family were dropped. As a way to deal with suspected cross-contamination and a sequencing artifact, a later analysis dropped more than 500 nucleotide sequences that were highly shared and had low generation probability. For each public chain, a later analysis derived a clonal expansion index from normalized ranks of inferred template counts within each repertoire. Generation probabilities in a later analysis came from a VDJ recombination model fitted to out-of-frame rearrangements, and those results were checked against IGoR. In a later analysis, TCR-TCR, TCR-HLA and TCR-CMV co-occurrence was scored with hypergeometric tests, and a repertoire-size bias correction was applied to TCR pairs. To estimate false discovery rates, a later analysis permuted the HLA or CMV assignments 20 times. A later analysis grouped co-occurring TCRs with DBSCAN, adding TCRdist sequence similarity when clustering within HLA-allele-positive subsets. Co-occurrence clustering excluded repertoires with fewer than 30,000 or more than 120,000 public chains, plus five with anomalous nucleotide sharing. Here the immuneACCESS table is served through TCRdb, limited to in-frame sequences with V and J called. Missing clones are a known gap in these copies; in checked studies unresolved V genes cover under half, and the rest lacks a known reason. From that table come the V and J calls and clone size; the DNA was used to work out D and trimming. Present in this sample are some 150,000 clones, roughly 81% of which were seen just once. The top ten constitute roughly 2.3% of the sample.

V was cut back by 5 bases and J by 6 bases, leaving a gap of 9 bases between them. The cysteine opens and the phenylalanine closes a CDR3 of 12 amino acids. Only the CDR3 region is kept as DNA, spanning 36 bases read in frame from base 1. Sequences MNHNS (CDR1) and SASEGT (CDR2) are obtained from the germline V gene. The record originates from a study of cytomegalovirus exposure and HLA in healthy donors (dated by TCRdb to 2016 to 2017). Broadly, across the study: An earlier analysis of several hundred of the donors reported approximately 270 Gb of sequence data and 117 million unique TCR beta sequences from about 180 million T cells. The aim of the study was to test whether cataloging public T cell receptors could identify signatures of past pathogen exposure. On average, about 240,000 unique TCR beta nucleotide sequences were sequenced per donor among 300 to 500 genotyped donors of the cohort, with around 19% of those sequences being non-productive. Of the approximately 400 genotyped donors, approximately 83% fell in the genetic ancestry cluster associated with self-reported Caucasian donors. An early release that covered about 640 HLA-typed donors contained approximately 300 gigabases of sequencing data and about 84 million unique TCR sequences. Four or five DR-DQ haplotypes were treated as single units for association and clustering because of strong linkage in the cohort. Besides the first cohort of approximately 670 subjects, a separate validation cohort made up of over a hundred different subjects was used. In a later genetic analysis, genome-wide SNP genotypes for about 65% of the roughly 700 donors were used, and that subset was treated as a discovery cohort. Class I and class II HLA loci were covered by the typing at four-digit resolution. Donor age, sex, ethnicity and CMV serostatus were collected together with the repertoire data. An earlier analysis of 587 of the donors applied high-throughput TCR beta sequencing to assess whether each TCR beta V gene segment acted as functional or pseudogenic. The study combined high-throughput TCR immunosequencing, statistical association of individual TCRs with disease status, and machine learning to predict cytomegalovirus infection status. Rather than drawing on any new phenotypic data, the later analysis identified candidate immune exposures from TCR beta sequences and the way those sequences occurred across donors. In a later analysis, previously published TCR beta repertoires from 666 donors were re-analyzed and high-resolution HLA genotyping was added so that TCR occurrence patterns could be studied. The study profiled the T cell repertoires of hundreds of subjects by immunosequencing and related them to cytomegalovirus serostatus. Every discovery cohort repertoire had been produced on one sequencing platform. Typing coverage differed by locus: A, B, C, DRB1 and DQB1 were typed in about 620-640 donors, DQA1 in 500 to 550, DPA1 in 600 to 610, and DPB1 in approximately 450. Broad study findings and their caveats: A later genetic analysis reported fewer N-insertions in productive TCRs among donors in an Asian-associated ancestry cluster than the roughly 640-donor mean. A later analysis reported that several top co-occurrence clusters appeared linked to parvovirus B19, influenza, CMV and Epstein-Barr virus. A further reported finding was that TCR beta sequences accurately predicted the HLA-A and HLA-B alleles for most subjects in the first cohort. The study gave a list of under 200 TCR beta chains associated with cytomegalovirus. An earlier analysis of some 560 of the donors showed that most TCR beta V segments appeared in productive rearrangements either about 87% or about 30% of the time, which broadly matched IMGT annotations. Most TCR sequences were observed very rarely across donors, whereas some public TCRs were present in many individuals. Some IMGT-functional V segments, including TRBV6-2 and TRBV6-3, could not be distinguished by the 87-base-pair reads and were therefore excluded. It was suggested by the authors that the approach could potentially be generalized to other disease states and immunological phenotypes. Assigning TCR associations to individual alleles was difficult when HLA alleles, especially DR and DQ, strongly co-occurred. A later analysis found that most CMV-associated TCR beta chains appeared HLA-restricted, with HLA associations seemingly driven largely by CMV exposure. The cohort was sequenced for TCR beta chains only, and without alpha or paired-chain data the features that could be detected were limited. A later analysis found that HLA-associated TCR beta chains were more clonally expanded and had lower generation probabilities than equally common non-associated chains. Sequencing depth was assumed to be roughly uniform across donors in the presence/absence analyses, though that assumption may not hold. About 17 rarely observed V segments, including chromosome 9 orphons, were excluded from the earlier analysis of about 600 of the donors because counts were too low. At a false discovery rate of 0.05, a later analysis linked about 16,000 TCR beta sequences to specific HLA alleles. In vitro tests confirmed that three of the cytomegalovirus-associated TCR beta chains recognize cytomegalovirus antigens. In a later analysis, the rate of TCR association differed among HLA loci, with DRB1 alleles having the most associated TCRs and HLA-C alleles having the fewest. Linkage disequilibrium might explain the correlated functional status among segregating V segments, but an unknown experimental factor could not be ruled out. Cytomegalovirus status was reported to be diagnosed by the classifier with high specificity and sensitivity in both the original and validation cohorts. An association between a missense DCLRE1C variant and V-gene and J-gene trimming of TCR beta chains was found in a later genetic analysis and replicated in an independent cohort. Because HLA typing was missing for some donors at each locus, association tests included only the typed subset. A cluster of highly shared sequence variants was judged likely to be a technical artifact of the sequencing pipeline. For the cohort, immune exposure information was limited to CMV serostatus.

In total, over 600 healthy bone marrow donors made up the cohort. At the time of sampling, all cohort members were nominally healthy, though unrecorded immune exposures were likely present. The donor was CMV seronegative and belonged to the group of over 350 seronegative cohort members. Each donor provided a peripheral blood sample, and peripheral blood mononuclear cells were used for TCR beta sequencing. The Qiagen DNeasy Blood Extraction Kit was used to extract genomic DNA from the blood cell samples. Specimen: PBMCs. This clonotype was obtained from a woman between 18 and 30 years old in good health and CMV-seronegative. This receptor chain uses TRBV6-1 and TRBJ2-3; the D gene remains uncertain. The DNA is TGTGCCAGCAGTAAAATTCGGGATACGCAGTATTTT. Its translation reads: CASSKIRDTQYF.